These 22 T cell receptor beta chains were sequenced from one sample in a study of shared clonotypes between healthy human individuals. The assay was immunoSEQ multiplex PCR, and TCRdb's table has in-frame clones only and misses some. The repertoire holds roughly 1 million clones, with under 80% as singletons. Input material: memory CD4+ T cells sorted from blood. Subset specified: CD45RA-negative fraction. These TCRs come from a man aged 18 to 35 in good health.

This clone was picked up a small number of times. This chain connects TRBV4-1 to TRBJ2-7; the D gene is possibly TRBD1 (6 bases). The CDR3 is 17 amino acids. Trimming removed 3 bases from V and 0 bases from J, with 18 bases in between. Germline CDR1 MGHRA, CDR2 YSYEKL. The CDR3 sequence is CASSQLDWDKNSYEQYF. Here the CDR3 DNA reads TGCGCCAGCAGCCAGCTAGACTGGGACAAGAACTCCTACGAGCAGTACTTC.

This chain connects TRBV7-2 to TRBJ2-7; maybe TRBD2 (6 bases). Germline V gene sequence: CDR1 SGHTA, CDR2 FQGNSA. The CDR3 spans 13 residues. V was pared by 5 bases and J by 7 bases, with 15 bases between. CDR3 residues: CASSLGGAGEQYF. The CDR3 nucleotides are TGTGCCAGCAGCCTGGGGGGAGCGGGTGAGCAGTACTTC.

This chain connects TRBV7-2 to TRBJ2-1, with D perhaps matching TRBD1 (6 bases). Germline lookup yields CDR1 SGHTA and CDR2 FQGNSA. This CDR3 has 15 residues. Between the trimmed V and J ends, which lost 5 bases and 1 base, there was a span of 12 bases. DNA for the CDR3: TGTGCCAGCAGCCGTTCAGGGGCTTCCTACAATGAGCAGTTCTTC. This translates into CASSRSGASYNEQFF.

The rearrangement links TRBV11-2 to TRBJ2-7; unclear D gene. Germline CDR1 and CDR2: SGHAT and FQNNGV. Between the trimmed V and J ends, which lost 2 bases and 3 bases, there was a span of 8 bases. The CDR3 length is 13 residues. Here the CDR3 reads CASSLRLDYEQYF. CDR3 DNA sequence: TGTGCCAGCAGCTTAAGGCTCGACTACGAGCAGTACTTC.

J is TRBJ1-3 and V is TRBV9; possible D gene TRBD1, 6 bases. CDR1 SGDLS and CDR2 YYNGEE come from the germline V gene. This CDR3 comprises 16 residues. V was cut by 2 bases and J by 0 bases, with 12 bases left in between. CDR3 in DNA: TGTGCCAGCAGCGTGTTGGAGGGACACTCTGGAAACACCATATATTTT. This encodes CASSVLEGHSGNTIYF.

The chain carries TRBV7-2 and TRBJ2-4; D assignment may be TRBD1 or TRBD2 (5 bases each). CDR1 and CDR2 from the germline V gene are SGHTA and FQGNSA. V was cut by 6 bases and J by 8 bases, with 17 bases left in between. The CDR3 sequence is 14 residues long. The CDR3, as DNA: TGTGCCAGCAGATCCGGGACCTTCGGGGACATTCAGTACTTC. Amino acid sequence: CASRSGTFGDIQYF.

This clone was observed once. The CDR3 protein is CASRSFGGRTDTQYF. The CDR3 DNA reads TGTGCCAGCAGGTCATTCGGGGGTCGCACAGATACGCAGTATTTT. This chain connects TRBV6-1 to TRBJ2-3, with TRBD2 as a possible D gene (6 bases). Germline CDR1 is MNHNS and CDR2 is SASEGT. Trimming took 6 bases from V and 1 from J, leaving 14 bases between them. This CDR3 spans 15 amino acids.

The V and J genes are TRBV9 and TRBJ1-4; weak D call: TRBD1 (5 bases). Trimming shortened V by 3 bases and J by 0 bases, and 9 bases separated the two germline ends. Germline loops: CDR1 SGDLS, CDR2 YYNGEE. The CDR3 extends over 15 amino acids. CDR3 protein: CASSEQGATNEKLFF. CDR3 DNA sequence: TGTGCCAGCAGCGAGCAGGGTGCAACTAATGAAAAACTGTTTTTT. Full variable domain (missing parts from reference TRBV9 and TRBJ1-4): DSGVTQTPKHLITATGQRVTLRCSPRSGDLSVYWYQQSLDQGLQFLIQYYNGEERAKGNILERFSAQQFPDLHSELNLSSLELGDSALYFCASSEQGATNEKLFFGSGTQLSVL.

This CDR3 reads CASTSTDTQYF. CDR3 in DNA: TGCGCCAGCACCAGCACAGATACGCAGTATTTT. The chain uses TRBV10-2 and TRBJ2-3, with D unclear. Germline V CDR1 and CDR2: WSHSY, SAAADI. Trimming took 7 bases from V and 0 from J, leaving 2 bases between them. The length of the CDR3 is 11 residues.

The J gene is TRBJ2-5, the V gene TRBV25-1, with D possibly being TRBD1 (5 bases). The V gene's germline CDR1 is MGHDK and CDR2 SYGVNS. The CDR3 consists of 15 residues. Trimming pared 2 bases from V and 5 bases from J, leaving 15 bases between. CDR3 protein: CASSEGIIGVETQYF. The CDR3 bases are TGTGCCAGCAGTGAAGGCATTATAGGGGTGGAGACCCAGTACTTC.

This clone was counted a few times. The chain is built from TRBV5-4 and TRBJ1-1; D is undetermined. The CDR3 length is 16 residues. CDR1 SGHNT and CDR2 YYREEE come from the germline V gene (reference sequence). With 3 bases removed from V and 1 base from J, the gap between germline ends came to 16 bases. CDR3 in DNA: TGTGCCAGCAGCTCCTCCAGATCCCGGGGGAACACTGAAGCTTTCTTT. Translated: CASSSSRSRGNTEAFF.

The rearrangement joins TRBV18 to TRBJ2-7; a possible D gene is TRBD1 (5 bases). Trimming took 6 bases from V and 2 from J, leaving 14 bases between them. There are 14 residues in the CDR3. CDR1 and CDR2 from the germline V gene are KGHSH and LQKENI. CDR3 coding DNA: TGTGCCAGCTCCCCCGACAGTTTTGCCTACGAGCAGTACTTC. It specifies CASSPDSFAYEQYF.

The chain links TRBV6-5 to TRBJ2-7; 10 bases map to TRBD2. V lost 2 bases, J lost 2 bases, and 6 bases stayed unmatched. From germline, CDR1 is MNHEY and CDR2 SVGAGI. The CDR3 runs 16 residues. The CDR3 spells CASSYAGAGGPYEQYF. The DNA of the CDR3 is TGTGCCAGCAGTTACGCAGGAGCGGGAGGGCCCTACGAGCAGTACTTC.

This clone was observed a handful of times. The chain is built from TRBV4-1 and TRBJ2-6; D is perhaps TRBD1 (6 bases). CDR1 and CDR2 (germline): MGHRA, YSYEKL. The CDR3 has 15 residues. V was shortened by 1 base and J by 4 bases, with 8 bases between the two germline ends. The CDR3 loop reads CASSQGTAGANVLTF. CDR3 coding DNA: TGCGCCAGCAGCCAAGGGACAGCCGGGGCCAACGTCCTGACTTTC.

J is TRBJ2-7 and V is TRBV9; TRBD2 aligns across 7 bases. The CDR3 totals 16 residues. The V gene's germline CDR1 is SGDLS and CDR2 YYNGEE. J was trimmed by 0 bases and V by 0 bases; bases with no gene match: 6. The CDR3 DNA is TGTGCCAGCAGCGTAGGGGAGGGCCCGATCTCCTACGAGCAGTACTTC. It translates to CASSVGEGPISYEQYF.

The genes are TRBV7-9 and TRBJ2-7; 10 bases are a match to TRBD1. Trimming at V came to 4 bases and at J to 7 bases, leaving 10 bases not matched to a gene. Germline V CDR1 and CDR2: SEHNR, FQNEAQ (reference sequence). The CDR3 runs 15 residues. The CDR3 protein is CASSSRGQGSGEQYF. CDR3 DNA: TGTGCCAGCAGCTCCCGGGGACAGGGGAGTGGGGAGCAGTACTTC.

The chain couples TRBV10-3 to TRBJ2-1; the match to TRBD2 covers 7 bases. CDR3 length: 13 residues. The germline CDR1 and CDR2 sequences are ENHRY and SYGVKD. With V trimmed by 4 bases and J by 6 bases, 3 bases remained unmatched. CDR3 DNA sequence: TGTGCCATCAGTGGGCCTAGCGGCAATGAGCAGTTCTTC. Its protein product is CAISGPSGNEQFF.

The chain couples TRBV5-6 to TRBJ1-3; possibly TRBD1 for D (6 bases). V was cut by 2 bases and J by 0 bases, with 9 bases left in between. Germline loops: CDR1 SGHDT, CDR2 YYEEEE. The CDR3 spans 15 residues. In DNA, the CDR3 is TGTGCCAGCAGCTTTGGGGGGGCCTCTGGAAACACCATATATTTT. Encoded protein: CASSFGGASGNTIYF.

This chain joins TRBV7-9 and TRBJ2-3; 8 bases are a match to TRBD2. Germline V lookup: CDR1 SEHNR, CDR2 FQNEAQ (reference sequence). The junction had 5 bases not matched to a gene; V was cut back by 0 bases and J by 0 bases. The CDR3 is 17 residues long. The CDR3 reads CASSLASPSGSTDTQYF. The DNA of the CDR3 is TGTGCCAGCAGCTTAGCGAGCCCTAGCGGGAGCACAGATACGCAGTATTTT.

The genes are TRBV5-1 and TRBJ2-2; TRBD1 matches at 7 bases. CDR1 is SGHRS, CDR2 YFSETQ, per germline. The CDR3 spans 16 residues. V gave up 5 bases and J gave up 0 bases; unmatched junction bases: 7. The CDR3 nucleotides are TGCGCCAGCAGACAGGGGCAGAATCCGAACACCGGGGAGCTGTTTTTT. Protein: CASRQGQNPNTGELFF.

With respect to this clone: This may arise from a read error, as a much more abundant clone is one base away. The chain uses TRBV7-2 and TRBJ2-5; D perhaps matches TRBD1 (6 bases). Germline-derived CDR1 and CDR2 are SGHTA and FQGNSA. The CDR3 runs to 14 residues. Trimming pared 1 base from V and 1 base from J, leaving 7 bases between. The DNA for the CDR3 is TGTGCCAGCAGCTTAGACAGGGCCCAAGAGACCCAGTACTTC. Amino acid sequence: CASSLDRAQETQYF.

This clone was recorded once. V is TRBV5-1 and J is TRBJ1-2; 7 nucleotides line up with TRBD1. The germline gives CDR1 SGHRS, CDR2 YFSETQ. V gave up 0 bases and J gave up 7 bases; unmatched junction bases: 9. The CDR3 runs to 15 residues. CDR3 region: CASSLAGRGLSGYTF. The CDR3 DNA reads TGCGCCAGCAGCTTGGCCGGCAGGGGGTTGAGTGGCTACACCTTC.